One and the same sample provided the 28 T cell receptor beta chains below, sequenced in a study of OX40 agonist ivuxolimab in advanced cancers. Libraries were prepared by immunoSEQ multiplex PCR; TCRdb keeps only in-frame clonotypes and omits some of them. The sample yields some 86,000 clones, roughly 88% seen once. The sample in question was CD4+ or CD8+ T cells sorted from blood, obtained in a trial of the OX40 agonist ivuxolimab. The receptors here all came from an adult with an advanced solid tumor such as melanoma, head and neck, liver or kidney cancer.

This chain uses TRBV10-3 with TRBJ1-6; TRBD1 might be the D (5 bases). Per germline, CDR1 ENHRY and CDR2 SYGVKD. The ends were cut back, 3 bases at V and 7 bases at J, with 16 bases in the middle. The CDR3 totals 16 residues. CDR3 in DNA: TGTGCCATCAGTGATATTTCTCAGGGCTCAAATTCACCCCTCCACTTT. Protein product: CAISDISQGSNSPLHF.

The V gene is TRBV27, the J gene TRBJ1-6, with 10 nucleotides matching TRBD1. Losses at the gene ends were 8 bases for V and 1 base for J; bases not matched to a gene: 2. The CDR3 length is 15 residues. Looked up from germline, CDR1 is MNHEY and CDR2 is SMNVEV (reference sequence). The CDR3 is CASRQGASYNSPLHF. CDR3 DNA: TGTGCCAGCCGACAGGGGGCTTCCTATAATTCACCCCTCCACTTT.

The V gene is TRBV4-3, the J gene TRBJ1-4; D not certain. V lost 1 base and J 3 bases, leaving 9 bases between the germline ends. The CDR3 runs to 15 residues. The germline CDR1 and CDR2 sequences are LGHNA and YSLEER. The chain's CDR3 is CASSQVPGSNEKLFF. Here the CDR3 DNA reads TGCGCCAGCAGCCAAGTCCCCGGATCTAATGAAAAACTGTTTTTT.

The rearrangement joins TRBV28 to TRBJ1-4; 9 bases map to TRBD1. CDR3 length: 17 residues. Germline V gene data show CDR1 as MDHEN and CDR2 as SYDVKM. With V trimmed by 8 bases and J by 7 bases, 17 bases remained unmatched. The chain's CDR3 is CASLNLKTGGEGEKLFF. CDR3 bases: TGTGCCAGCCTTAACCTTAAAACAGGGGGCGAAGGTGAAAAACTGTTTTTT.

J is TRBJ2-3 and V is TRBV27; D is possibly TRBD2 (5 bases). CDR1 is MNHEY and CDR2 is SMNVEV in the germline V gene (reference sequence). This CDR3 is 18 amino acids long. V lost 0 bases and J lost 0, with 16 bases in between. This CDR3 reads CASSLSPGGWTSTDTQYF. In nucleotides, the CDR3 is TGTGCCAGCAGTTTATCTCCCGGCGGTTGGACTAGCACAGATACGCAGTATTTT.

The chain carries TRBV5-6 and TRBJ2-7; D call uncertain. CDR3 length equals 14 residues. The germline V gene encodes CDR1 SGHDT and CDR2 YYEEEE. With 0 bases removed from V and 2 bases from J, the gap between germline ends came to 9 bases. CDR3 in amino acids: CASSLGIAAYEQYF. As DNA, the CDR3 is TGTGCCAGCAGCTTGGGCATTGCGGCCTACGAGCAGTACTTC.

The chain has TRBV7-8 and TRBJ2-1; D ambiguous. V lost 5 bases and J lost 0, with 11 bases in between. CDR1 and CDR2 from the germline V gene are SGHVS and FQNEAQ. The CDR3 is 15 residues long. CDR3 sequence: CASSPYTSSYNEQFF. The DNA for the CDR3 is TGTGCCAGCAGCCCCTACACGAGCTCCTACAATGAGCAGTTCTTC.

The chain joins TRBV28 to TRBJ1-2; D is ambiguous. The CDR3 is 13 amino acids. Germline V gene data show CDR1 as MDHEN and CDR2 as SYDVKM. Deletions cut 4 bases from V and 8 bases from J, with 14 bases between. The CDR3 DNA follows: TGTGCCAGCAGTTATTCCCCAAAGGAAGGCTACACCTTC. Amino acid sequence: CASSYSPKEGYTF.

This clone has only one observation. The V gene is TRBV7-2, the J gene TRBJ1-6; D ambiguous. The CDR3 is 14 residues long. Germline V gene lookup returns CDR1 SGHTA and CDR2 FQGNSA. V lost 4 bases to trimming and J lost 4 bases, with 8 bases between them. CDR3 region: CASSSTRYNSPLHF. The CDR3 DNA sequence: TGTGCCAGCAGCTCGACACGATATAATTCACCCCTCCACTTT. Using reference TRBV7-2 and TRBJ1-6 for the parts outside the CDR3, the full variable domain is GAGVSQSPSNKVTEKGKDVELRCDPISGHTALYWYRQSLGQGLEFLIYFQGNSAPDKSGLPSDRFSAERTGGSVSTLTIQRTQQEDSAVYLCASSSTRYNSPLHFGNGTRLTVT.

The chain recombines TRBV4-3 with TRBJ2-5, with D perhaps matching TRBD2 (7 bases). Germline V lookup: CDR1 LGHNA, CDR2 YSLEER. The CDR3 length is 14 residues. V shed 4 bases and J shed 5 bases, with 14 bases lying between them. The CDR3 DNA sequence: TGCGCCAGCAGCCCCTTAGGGGGGGGTGAGACCCAGTACTTC. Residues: CASSPLGGGETQYF.

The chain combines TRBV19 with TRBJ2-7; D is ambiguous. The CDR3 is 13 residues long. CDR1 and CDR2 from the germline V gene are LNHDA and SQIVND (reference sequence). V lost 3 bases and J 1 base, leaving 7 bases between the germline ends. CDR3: CASSISLSYEQYF. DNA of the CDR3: TGTGCCAGTAGTATTAGTCTTTCCTACGAGCAGTACTTC.

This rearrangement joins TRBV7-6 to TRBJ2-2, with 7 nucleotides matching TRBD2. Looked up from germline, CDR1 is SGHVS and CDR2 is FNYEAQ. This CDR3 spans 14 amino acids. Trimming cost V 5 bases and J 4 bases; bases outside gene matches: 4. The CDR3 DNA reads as TGTGCCAGCAGCCGCAGGGAGGGCACCGGGGAGCTGTTTTTT. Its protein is CASSRREGTGELFF.

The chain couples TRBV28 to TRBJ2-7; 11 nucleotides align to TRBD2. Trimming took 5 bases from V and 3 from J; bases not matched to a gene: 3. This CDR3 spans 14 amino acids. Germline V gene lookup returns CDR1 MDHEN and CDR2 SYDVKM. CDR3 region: CASSLLAGDYEQYF. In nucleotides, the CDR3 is TGTGCCAGCAGTCTACTAGCGGGAGACTACGAGCAGTACTTC.

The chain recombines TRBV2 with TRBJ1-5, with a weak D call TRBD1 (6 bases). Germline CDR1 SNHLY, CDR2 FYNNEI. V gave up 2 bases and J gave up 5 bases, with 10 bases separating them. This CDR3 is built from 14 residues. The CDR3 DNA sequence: TGTGCCAGCAGTGAACCAACAGGGTATCAGCCCCAGCATTTT. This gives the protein CASSEPTGYQPQHF.

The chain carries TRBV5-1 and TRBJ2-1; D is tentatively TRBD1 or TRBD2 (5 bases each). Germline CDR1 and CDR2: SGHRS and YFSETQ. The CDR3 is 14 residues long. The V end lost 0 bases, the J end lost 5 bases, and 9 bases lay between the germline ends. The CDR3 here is CASSLAGQHNEQFF. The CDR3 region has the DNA TGCGCCAGCAGCTTGGCGGGGCAACACAATGAGCAGTTCTTC.

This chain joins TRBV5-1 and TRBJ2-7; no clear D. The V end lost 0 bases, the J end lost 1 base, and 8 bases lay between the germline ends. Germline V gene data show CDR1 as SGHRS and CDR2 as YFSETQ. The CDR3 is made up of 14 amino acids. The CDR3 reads CASSLVPGSYEQYF. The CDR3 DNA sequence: TGCGCCAGCAGCTTGGTGCCAGGTTCCTACGAGCAGTACTTC.

The CDR3 bases are TGCGCCAGCAGCTTGGCCGCATTAACGTGGGGGGAGCTGTTTTTT. Amino acids: CASSLAALTWGELFF. V is TRBV5-1 and J is TRBJ2-2, with D unresolved. V lost 0 bases to trimming and J lost 8 bases, with 14 bases between them. CDR3 length: 15 residues. Per the germline V gene, CDR1 is SGHRS and CDR2 is YFSETQ. Complete variable domain (other parts from reference TRBV5-1 and TRBJ2-2): KAGVTQTPRYLIKTRGQQVTLSCSPISGHRSVSWYQQTPGQGLQFLFEYFSETQRNKGNFPGRFSGRQFSNSRSEMNVSTLELGDSALYLCASSLAALTWGELFFGEGSRLTVL.

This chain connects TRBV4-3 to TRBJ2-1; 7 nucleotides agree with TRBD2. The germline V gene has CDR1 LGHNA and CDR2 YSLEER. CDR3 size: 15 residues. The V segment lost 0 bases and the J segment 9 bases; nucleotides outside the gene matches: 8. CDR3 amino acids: CASSQELPRGGEQFF. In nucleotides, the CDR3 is TGCGCCAGCAGCCAAGAACTTCCGCGCGGGGGTGAGCAGTTCTTC.

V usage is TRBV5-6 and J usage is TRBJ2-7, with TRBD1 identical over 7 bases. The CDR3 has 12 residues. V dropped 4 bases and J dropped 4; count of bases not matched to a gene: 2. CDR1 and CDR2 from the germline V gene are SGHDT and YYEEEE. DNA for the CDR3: TGTGCCAGCAGCGACAGGGCGTACGAGCAGTACTTC. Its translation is CASSDRAYEQYF.

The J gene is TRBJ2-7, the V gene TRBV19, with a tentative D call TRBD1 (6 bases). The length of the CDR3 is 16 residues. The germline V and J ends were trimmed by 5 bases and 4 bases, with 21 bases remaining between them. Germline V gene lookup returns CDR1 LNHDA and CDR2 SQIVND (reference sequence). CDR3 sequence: CASSVFGTSRVYEQYF. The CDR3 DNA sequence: TGTGCCAGTAGTGTATTTGGGACAAGCCGCGTTTACGAGCAGTACTTC.

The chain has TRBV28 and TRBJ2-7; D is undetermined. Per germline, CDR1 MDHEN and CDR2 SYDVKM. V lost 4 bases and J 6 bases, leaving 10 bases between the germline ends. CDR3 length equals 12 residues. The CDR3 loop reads CASSSPGREQYF. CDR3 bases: TGTGCCAGCAGTTCCCCCGGGCGCGAGCAGTACTTC.

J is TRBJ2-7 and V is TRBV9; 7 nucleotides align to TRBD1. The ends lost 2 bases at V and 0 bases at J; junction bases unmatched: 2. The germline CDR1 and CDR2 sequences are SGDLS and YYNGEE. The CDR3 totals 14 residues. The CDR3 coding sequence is TGTGCCAGCAGCGTCACAGGGGTCTCCTACGAGCAGTACTTC. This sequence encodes CASSVTGVSYEQYF.

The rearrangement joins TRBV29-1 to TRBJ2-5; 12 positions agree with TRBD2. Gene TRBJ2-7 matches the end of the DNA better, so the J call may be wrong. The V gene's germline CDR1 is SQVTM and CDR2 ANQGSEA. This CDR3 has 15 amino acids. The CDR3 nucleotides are TGCAGCTCCCGACTAGCGGGAGCCAACTACTACGAGCAGTACTTC. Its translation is CSSRLAGANYYEQYF.

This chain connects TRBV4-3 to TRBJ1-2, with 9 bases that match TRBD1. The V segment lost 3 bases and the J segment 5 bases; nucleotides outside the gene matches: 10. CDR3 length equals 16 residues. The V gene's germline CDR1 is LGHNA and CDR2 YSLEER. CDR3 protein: CASSHLPGQGGYGYTF. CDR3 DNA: TGCGCCAGCAGCCATCTTCCGGGACAGGGAGGGTATGGCTACACCTTC.

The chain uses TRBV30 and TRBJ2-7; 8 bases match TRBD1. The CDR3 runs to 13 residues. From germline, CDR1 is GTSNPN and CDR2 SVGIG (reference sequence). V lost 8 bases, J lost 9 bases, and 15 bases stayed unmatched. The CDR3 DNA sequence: TGTGCCGGAGCCGGTCAGGGGGCTTTACCGCAGTACTTC. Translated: CAGAGQGALPQYF. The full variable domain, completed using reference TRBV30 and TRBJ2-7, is SQTIHQWPATLVQPVGSPLSLECTVEGTSNPNLYWYRQAAGRGLQLLFYSVGIGQISSEVPQNLSASRPQDRQFILSSKKLLLSDSGFYLCAGAGQGALPQYFGPGTRLTVT.

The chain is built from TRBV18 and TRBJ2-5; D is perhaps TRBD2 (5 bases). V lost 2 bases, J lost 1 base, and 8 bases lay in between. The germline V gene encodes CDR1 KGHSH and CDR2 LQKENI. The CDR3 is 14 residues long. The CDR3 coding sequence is TGTGCCAGCTCACCATTAGCGCTCCAAGAGACCCAGTACTTC. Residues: CASSPLALQETQYF.

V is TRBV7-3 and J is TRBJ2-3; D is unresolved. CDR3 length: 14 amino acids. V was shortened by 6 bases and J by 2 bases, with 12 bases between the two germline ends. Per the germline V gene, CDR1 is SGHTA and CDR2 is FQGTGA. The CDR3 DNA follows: TGTGCCAGCAGGAAGAATTCGATCACAGATACGCAGTATTTT. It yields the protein CASRKNSITDTQYF.

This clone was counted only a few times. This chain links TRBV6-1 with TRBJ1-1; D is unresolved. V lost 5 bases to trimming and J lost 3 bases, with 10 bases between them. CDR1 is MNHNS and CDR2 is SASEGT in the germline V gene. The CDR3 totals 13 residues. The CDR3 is CASSLDPDTEAFF. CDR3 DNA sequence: TGTGCCAGCAGTTTAGATCCGGACACTGAAGCTTTCTTT.